This T cell receptor beta chain originates from a study of shared clonotypes between healthy human individuals (dated by TCRdb to 2018 to 2020). Study-wide context: The cohort included three men and a couple of women between 18 and 49 years of age. Per donor, three plates each were used for CD4 naive and CD4 memory, two for CD8 naive, and one for CD8 memory. The study deeply sequenced blood TCR repertoires of about 5 healthy adults to estimate repertoire size and the extent of clonotype sharing between individuals. Different laboratories and diverse techniques were used to prepare libraries and sequence TCR repertoires, to increase sequencing depth and limit assay-specific biases. Between about 0.9 and 9 billion PBMCs per donor were obtained by leukapheresis.

Healthy HIV-negative adults with no recently reported acute infections or vaccinations were included as donors. Only Caucasian adults living in Nashville, Tennessee, USA were represented among the donors. Magnetic negative selection was used to enrich CD4+ T cells, after which naive cells were positively selected on CD45RA and the negative fraction became the memory subset. Blood was collected by leukapheresis, and PBMCs were isolated by Ficoll-Histopaque density gradient centrifugation and then cryopreserved in liquid nitrogen vapor phase. Analytical flow cytometry was used to check the purity and quantity of every magnetically sorted T cell population. Genomic DNA was isolated from every sorted fraction and measured by UV absorbance on a Nanodrop 2000c. Using the deep immunoSEQ assay, multiplex PCR amplified TCR CDR3 regions from genomic DNA. Genomic DNA extracted from each cell subset was distributed evenly over all wells of several immunoSEQ 96-well plates, and each plate served as one replicate. For sorted subsets, 150 to 250 ng genomic DNA, equal to about 30,000 T cell genomes, was loaded into each replicate PCR. Purified libraries were quantified with a Qubit 3.0 fluorometer, sized on a Bioanalyzer 2100, and re-quantified with the KAPA Library Quantification kit. Every immunoSEQ 96-well plate was sequenced on a dedicated single-read 150-cycle Illumina NextSeq 550 flow cell. Per the original workflow: The immunoSEQ output contained only junctional sequences without quality scores, so filtering could not match that applied to full-length reads. To assign V/J genes and CDR3, sequences were annotated using PyIR, a Python wrapper for IgBLAST v1.9, with IMGT germline references. Reads were filtered out if the reads had weak V/J assignments (E-value above 1e-6), no CDR3, stop codons, out-of-frame junctions, or ambiguous translated residues. A V3J clonotype was defined by an identical inferred V gene, J gene, and CDR3 amino acid sequence. To compute the percentage overlap between repertoires, the number of shared unique clonotypes was divided by the size of the smaller repertoire. RTK rarefaction, the Chao1 estimator, and Recon v2.1 estimates of unobserved clonotypes were used to assess repertoire richness. For all TCRbeta clonotypes obtained by the gDNA method from a few donors, generation probabilities were computed with OLGA. In TCRdb, the immuneACCESS table is reduced to in-frame sequences with V and J assigned. These tables do not hold every clone; where another copy was compared, an unresolved V gene accounts for under half, and the others remain unexplained. V, J and clone size are those of that table, while D and trimming were read from the DNA. Across this sample there are approximately 1.5 million clones, with about 98.5% seen only once. Clones ranked in the top ten supply about 0.4% of the sample.

A note on this clone: What antigen it recognizes has not been identified. Per-base qualities were not stored, and no clone one base away is much larger.

Study-wide findings and limitations: Larger estimated clonotype richness was generally found for naive subsets than for memory subsets. Compared with non-shared clonotypes, clonotypes shared by all four sorted-subset donors had higher generation probabilities. Sampling was limited to blood, and TCR repertoires in tissue likely differ from TCR repertoires in blood. Even with the large sequencing depth, rarefaction of the sorted-subset datasets indicated that sequencing was incomplete. The genetic and exposure-history diversity represented was limited by the small number of donors. Based on pairwise subsampling, the degree of clonotype sharing among donors was expected to be affected by sequencing depth. Around 5.4% of naive CD4, approximately 3.7% of naive CD8, approximately 2.2% of memory CD4, and less than 0.45% of memory CD8 clonotypes were shared across a few donors.

The V end gives up 3 bases and the J end 4 bases, leaving 10 bases in the junction not matched to a gene. The CDR3, from cysteine to phenylalanine, totals 16 residues. Only the CDR3 DNA stays, 48 bases, in frame from base 1. The germline V gene sets CDR1 to KGHSH and CDR2 to LQKENI. The chain uses TRBV18 and TRBJ2-7, with 9 bases aligning to TRBD1. The sequenced material came from naive CD4+ T cells sorted from blood. Taken with the paper, the label for cell subset or site translates to: CD45RA+ positively selected. The source of this sequence is a young man in good health. The DNA is TGTGCCAGCTCACCTAACCCGGGACAGGGACGTTACGAGCAGTACTTC. The translation is CASSPNPGQGRYEQYF.